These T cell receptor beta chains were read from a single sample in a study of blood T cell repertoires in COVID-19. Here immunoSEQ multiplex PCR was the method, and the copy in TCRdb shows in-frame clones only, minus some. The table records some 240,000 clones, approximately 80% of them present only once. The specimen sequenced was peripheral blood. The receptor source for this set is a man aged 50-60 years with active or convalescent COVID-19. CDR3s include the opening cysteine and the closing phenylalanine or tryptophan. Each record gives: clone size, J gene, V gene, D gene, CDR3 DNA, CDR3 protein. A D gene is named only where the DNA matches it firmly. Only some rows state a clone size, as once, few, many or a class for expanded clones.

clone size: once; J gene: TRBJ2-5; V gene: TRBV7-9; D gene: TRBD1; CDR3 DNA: TGTGCCAGCAGCTTAGGGAGGACAGGTTTTCAAGAGACCCAGTACTTC; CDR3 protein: CASSLGRTGFQETQYF
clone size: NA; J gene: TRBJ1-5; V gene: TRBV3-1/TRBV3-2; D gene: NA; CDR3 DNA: TGTGCCAGCAGCCAACAGGGAATTCAGCCCCAGCATTTT; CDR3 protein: CASSQQGIQPQHF
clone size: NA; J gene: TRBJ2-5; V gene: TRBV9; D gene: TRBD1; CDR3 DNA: TGTGCCAGCAGCTTCCAGGGGGCGCATTTAGAGACCCAGTACTTC; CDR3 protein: CASSFQGAHLETQYF
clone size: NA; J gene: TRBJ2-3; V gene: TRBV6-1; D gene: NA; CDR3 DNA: TGTGCCAGCAGTGAAGCGCCGGGTATAGGAGATACGCAGTATTTT; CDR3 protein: CASSEAPGIGDTQYF
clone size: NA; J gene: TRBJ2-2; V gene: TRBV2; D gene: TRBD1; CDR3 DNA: TGTGCCAGCAGGGACAGGGAAAGCACCGGGGAGCTGTTTTTT; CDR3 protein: CASRDRESTGELFF
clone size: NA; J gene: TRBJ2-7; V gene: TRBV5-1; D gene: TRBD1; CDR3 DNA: TGCGCCAGCAAGATTACAGGGGCCCTCTCCTACGAGCAGTACTTC; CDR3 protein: CASKITGALSYEQYF
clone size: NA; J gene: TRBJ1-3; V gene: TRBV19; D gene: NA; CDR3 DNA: TGTGCCAGTACCCCAGCGCCCGAAATCTCTGGAAACACCATATATTTT; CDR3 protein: CASTPAPEISGNTIYF
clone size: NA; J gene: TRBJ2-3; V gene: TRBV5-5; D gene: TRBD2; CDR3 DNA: TGTGCCAGCAGCTTGGCTGGCGGGAGGAGGGGCGATACGCAGTATTTT; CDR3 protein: CASSLAGGRRGDTQYF
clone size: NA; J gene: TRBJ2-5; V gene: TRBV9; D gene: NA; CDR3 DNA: TGTGCCAGCAGCGTAACAGGACGGTACCAAGAGACCCAGTACTTC; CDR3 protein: CASSVTGRYQETQYF
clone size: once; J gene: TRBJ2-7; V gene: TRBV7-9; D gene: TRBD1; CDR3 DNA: TGTGCCAGCAGCTCCCAGGGGGACGAGCAGTACTTC; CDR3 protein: CASSSQGDEQYF
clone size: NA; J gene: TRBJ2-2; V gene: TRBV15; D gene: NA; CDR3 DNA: TGTGCCACCAGCAGAGATATAGGGGGTCAGGGATCCGGGGAGCTGTTTTTT; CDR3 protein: CATSRDIGGQGSGELFF
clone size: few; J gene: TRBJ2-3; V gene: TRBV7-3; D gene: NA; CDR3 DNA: TGTGCCAGCAGCTTAACGGGGGGGCACACAGATACGCAGTATTTT; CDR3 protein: CASSLTGGHTDTQYF
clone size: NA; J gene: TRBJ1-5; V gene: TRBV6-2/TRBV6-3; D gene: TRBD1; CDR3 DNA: TGTGCCAGCAGTTACCAGGACAGGCCTCAGCCCCAGCATTTT; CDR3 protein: CASSYQDRPQPQHF